This TCR beta chain was recovered during a study of T cells in localized non-small cell lung cancer (dated by TCRdb to between 2020 and 2021). Notes on the research overall: The study analyzed T cell repertoires of 236 early-stage NSCLC patients, comparing tumors and uninvolved tumor-adjacent lungs. Of the NSCLC patients, around 130 were male and approximately 99 were female, and the mean age was about 69 years. The cohort comprised 236 treatment-naïve NSCLC patients with resected, localized lung tumors.

At diagnosis, tumor, uninvolved tumor-adjacent lung and peripheral blood were collected and then preserved as a mix of FFPE and fresh-frozen material. Blood samples were analyzed as peripheral blood mononuclear cells for TCR repertoire profiling. Results and caveats for the whole study, not just this receptor: Of the top 100 tumor clones, a median of 57 were detected in paired uninvolved adjacent lung; roughly 26 were also among that lung's top 100. Because the study design was exploratory, TCR variables were selected using unadjusted p-values without false-discovery rate correction. Because multi-region sequencing of the tumors was not done, intratumor heterogeneity could not be ruled out. Longer overall survival was associated with higher blood T cell density, whereas shorter survival was associated with higher adjacent-lung clonality. Uninvolved tumor-adjacent lung showed the highest T cell clonality, higher than tumor, which suggests more focused antigenic responses in the uninvolved tumor-adjacent lung.

A word on this clone: Its recognized antigen is unknown. Per-nucleotide qualities are absent, and no much larger clonotype sits a single base away.

The immunoSEQ Assay was used to sequence TCR beta CDR3 regions from DNA. The original methods were these. T cell density was computed as TCR beta template counts normalized to usable DNA estimated by amplifying housekeeping genes. Richness was estimated using the preseqR package, with extrapolation to 400,000 templates for PBMC samples and to 120,000 templates for tissue samples. Clonality was calculated as one minus Pielou's evenness. Tissue-enriched TCRs were identified by differential abundance testing using productive amino-acid clonotypes, minimum total count 5 and alpha 0.1. The Jaccard Index and the Morisita Overlap Index were used to quantify repertoire overlap between compartments. TCR beta CDR3s were clustered by GLIPH together with public tetramer-defined viral CDR3s, and at least three viral sequences plus V-gene enrichment were required for viral motifs. The table comes from immuneACCESS by way of TCRdb, which keeps in-frame sequences with V and J called. Part of the clones is missing from these tables; in studies checked, under half for an unresolved V gene and the rest for unknown reasons. From that table come the V and J calls and clone size; the DNA was used to work out D and trimming. The sample table lists approximately 41,000 clones, 86% of them with a count of one. The ten largest account for under 7% of the sample.

V is trimmed back by 6 bases and J by 7 bases, and the junction contains 10 bases that no gene match accounts for. The germline V gene (reference sequence) gives CDR1 as LNHDA and CDR2 as SQIVND. The CDR3 holds 16 amino acids from the cysteine to the phenylalanine. Only the CDR3 region is kept as DNA, spanning 48 bases read in frame from base 1. The source material was peripheral blood mononuclear cells, sampled before any cancer treatment. The receptor was isolated from a male donor older than 55 with stage II lung adenocarcinoma. The chain employs TRBV19 and TRBJ2-3; 13 bases in the junction line up with TRBD2. The bases read TGTGCCAGTAGACCTCCTACTAGCGGGAGGGCCAATACGCAGTATTTT. Translated, it gives CASRPPTSGRANTQYF.